This T cell receptor beta chain was profiled in a study of blood T cell repertoires in COVID-19. The CDR3 is made up of 14 amino acids. Trimming removed 5 bases from V and 4 bases from J; junction bases left unmatched: 8. CDR1 and CDR2 from the germline V gene are MNHNS and SASEGT. In the study's own analysis: Estimates of nucleated cell counts were drawn from the amplification of reference gene primers. Libraries were prepared by immunoSEQ multiplex PCR; TCRdb keeps only in-frame clonotypes and omits some of them. The D gene and trimming were derived from the DNA, and the V and J assignments and clone size from that table. In the table there are approximately 290,000 clones, approximately 91% of which are singletons.

This sequence was found in a woman aged 25-40 years with COVID-19, enrolled during active disease. V gene TRBV6-1 combines with J gene TRBJ2-7; 7 nucleotides match TRBD1. Sequences were obtained from peripheral blood. For the CDR3, the DNA is TGTGCCAGCAGTTTCTCCGGGACAGCTTACGAGCAGTACTTC. It specifies CASSFSGTAYEQYF.